The clone carrying this T cell receptor (beta chain) was seen more than once but under ten times. Its antigen remains unidentified. This sample was included in a study of blood T cells in healthy people across ages. Study-level results: CMV status of donors was not determined, possibly confounding expanded clonotype changes.

Primed by a sample-barcoded 5' primer and a J-beta primer mix, a second PCR proceeded for roughly 7 to 12 cycles. A 12-random-nucleotide template-switch adaptor tagged each cDNA molecule. One entry per CDR3 protein results from TCRdb running MiXCR on the 5' RACE reads. The sample includes 1.5 million to 1.8 million distinct CDR3 sequences, under 55% of them seen just once. Trimming removed 2 bases at V and 4 bases at J, with 14 bases between. The length of the CDR3 is 14 residues. The V gene's germline CDR1 is DFQATT and CDR2 SNEGSKA (reference sequence). This receptor was identified in a woman in her late teens or twenties in good health. The chain employs TRBV20-1 and TRBJ1-2; maybe TRBD1 (5 bases). Sequencing was performed on blood. CDR3 coding DNA: TGCAGTGCTAGATTCGTGGGGGACTCCTATGGCTACACCTTC. Protein: CSARFVGDSYGYTF.